Listed below are T cell receptor beta chains from one sample, sequenced in a study of beta chain features in type 1 diabetes. Libraries were prepared by immunoSEQ multiplex PCR; TCRdb keeps only in-frame clonotypes and omits some of them. The sample records around 350,000 clones, around 13% being singletons. Sequencing was performed on naive CD4+ T cells from blood. The receptors come from a man aged 18 to 30 in good health. CDR3s include the opening cysteine and the closing phenylalanine or tryptophan. Each record gives: D gene, V gene, clone size, J gene, CDR3 protein, CDR3 DNA. The D gene is left open where the match is weak. A row's size may be missing; if present it is once, few, many or a size class.

NA	TRBV4-2	few	TRBJ1-4	CASSPGFRAWSLFF	TGTGCCAGCAGCCCCGGGTTCAGGGCTTGGAGTCTGTTTTTT
NA	TRBV7-2	few	TRBJ1-2	CASSHPTGYGYTF	TGTGCCAGCAGTCACCCGACAGGCTATGGCTACACCTTC
NA	TRBV7-8	few	TRBJ1-5	CASSLAGGGNQPQHF	TGTGCCAGCAGCTTAGCCGGGGGGGGCAATCAGCCCCAGCATTTT
TRBD2	TRBV4-3	few	TRBJ2-7	CASSQGLAGAYEQYF	TGCGCCAGCAGCCAAGGGCTAGCGGGAGCCTACGAGCAGTACTTC
NA	TRBV7-7	NA	TRBJ2-2	CASSPRTDAGELFF	TGTGCTAGCAGCCCGCGGACAGATGCCGGGGAGCTGTTTTTT
NA	TRBV30	NA	TRBJ2-7	CAWSRDEGEQYF	TGTGCCTGGAGCCGGGATGAGGGAGAGCAGTACTTC
NA	TRBV21-1	NA	TRBJ2-7	CATGDRQFYEQYF	TGTGCCACCGGGGACAGACAATTCTACGAGCAGTACTTC
TRBD1	TRBV4-2	NA	TRBJ2-3	CASSLQGSQGTQYF	TGTGCCAGCAGCCTACAGGGGAGCCAGGGTACGCAGTATTTT
TRBD1	TRBV7-2	few	TRBJ1-3	CASSTQGVGNTIYF	TGTGCCAGCAGCACACAGGGGGTGGGAAACACCATATATTTT
NA	TRBV7-9	few	TRBJ2-7	CASSAVLNEQYF	TGTGCCAGCAGCGCGGTCCTGAACGAGCAGTACTTC
NA	TRBV15	NA	TRBJ2-7	CATSRDRGRPYEQYF	TGTGCCACCAGCAGAGACAGGGGCAGACCCTACGAGCAGTACTTC
NA	TRBV5-1	NA	TRBJ2-7	CASSLYLGQTSYEQYF	TGCGCCAGCAGCTTGTATTTGGGGCAGACATCCTACGAGCAGTACTTC
NA	TRBV12-5	few	TRBJ2-3	CASGSGQFITDTQYF	TGTGCTAGTGGTTCCGGACAGTTTATCACAGATACGCAGTATTTT
NA	TRBV6-1	NA	TRBJ2-5	CASSAVRGGETQYF	TGTGCCAGCAGCGCCGTGAGGGGGGGAGAGACCCAGTACTTC
NA	TRBV4-2	few	TRBJ2-2	CASGAGLLKAGELFF	TGTGCCAGCGGTGCGGGCCTTCTCAAGGCCGGGGAGCTGTTTTTT
NA	TRBV27	NA	TRBJ1-2	CASSFHRAGGYTF	TGTGCCAGCAGTTTCCACAGGGCGGGTGGCTACACCTTC
NA	TRBV19	NA	TRBJ1-5	CASSMADISNQPQHF	TGTGCCAGTAGTATGGCGGATATTAGCAATCAGCCCCAGCATTTT
TRBD1	TRBV7-3	once	TRBJ2-2	CASSRTGAGELFF	TGTGCCAGCAGCCGGACAGGGGCCGGGGAGCTGTTTTTT
NA	TRBV30	NA	TRBJ2-7	CAWSVSSYEQYF	TGTGCCTGGAGTGTGTCTAGCTACGAGCAGTACTTC
TRBD2	TRBV28	few	TRBJ2-7	CASSFAAGAYEQYF	TGTGCCAGCAGTTTCGCGGCGGGGGCCTACGAGCAGTACTTC
TRBD2	TRBV7-6	few	TRBJ2-3	CASSATLAGRDWDTQYF	TGTGCCAGCAGCGCCACCCTAGCGGGGAGGGATTGGGATACGCAGTATTTT
NA	TRBV6-6	few	TRBJ1-2	CASSTDRYGYTF	TGTGCCAGCAGTACCGACAGATATGGCTACACCTTC
TRBD1	TRBV19	NA	TRBJ2-2	CASSIDALATGVNTGELFF	TGTGCCAGTAGTATAGATGCCCTTGCGACAGGGGTGAACACCGGGGAGCTGTTTTTT
TRBD2	TRBV4-1	few	TRBJ2-5	CASSPSGVAGGPRETQYF	TGCGCCAGCAGCCCCTCGGGTGTCGCGGGAGGGCCGAGAGAGACCCAGTACTTC
TRBD1	TRBV19	few	TRBJ2-2	CASSPDRDTGELFF	TGTGCCAGTAGTCCGGACAGGGACACCGGGGAGCTGTTTTTT
NA	TRBV15	few	TRBJ2-5	CATSRDPAGGETQYF	TGTGCCACCAGCAGAGATCCGGCCGGGGGAGAGACCCAGTACTTC
NA	TRBV28	few	TRBJ2-7	CASSLAGPYEQYF	TGTGCCAGCAGTTTGGCAGGGCCCTACGAGCAGTACTTC
NA	TRBV5-6	NA	TRBJ2-5	CASSRQETQYF	TGTGCCAGCAGCCGGCAAGAGACCCAGTACTTC
TRBD2	TRBV7-2	NA	TRBJ2-7	CASSLGTSDSYEQYF	TGTGCCAGCAGCTTAGGGACTAGCGACTCCTACGAGCAGTACTTC
NA	TRBV18	NA	TRBJ2-1	CASSPRQEVNNEQFF	TGTGCCAGCTCACCACGACAGGAAGTTAACAATGAGCAGTTCTTC
NA	TRBV9	few	TRBJ2-3	CASSVRASGDTQYF	TGTGCCAGCAGCGTGAGGGCATCGGGGGATACGCAGTATTTT
NA	TRBV6-5	NA	TRBJ2-5	CASSSQGETQYF	TGTGCCAGCAGTTCACAGGGAGAGACCCAGTACTTC
NA	TRBV23-1	few	TRBJ1-2	CASSHPHAGGIANYGYTF	TGCGCCAGCAGTCACCCCCACGCAGGAGGGATCGCTAACTATGGCTACACCTTC
NA	TRBV28	NA	TRBJ2-5	CASSLRVTETQYF	TGTGCCAGCAGCCTCAGGGTTACAGAGACCCAGTACTTC
NA	TRBV10-3	once	TRBJ1-6	CAISEQGNNSPLHF	TGTGCCATCAGTGAACAGGGTAATAATTCACCCCTCCACTTT
NA	TRBV7-3	NA	TRBJ2-3	CASSLNGADRGTDTQYF	TGTGCCAGCAGCTTAAATGGGGCGGACAGAGGCACAGATACGCAGTATTTT
TRBD1	TRBV5-4	few	TRBJ2-1	CASSLGQGAYNEQFF	TGTGCCAGCAGCTTGGGGCAGGGGGCCTACAATGAGCAGTTCTTC
NA	TRBV18	NA	TRBJ2-7	CASSPRALGQYF	TGTGCCAGCTCACCCCGCGCCCTCGGGCAGTACTTC
TRBD1	TRBV25-1	NA	TRBJ1-2	CASGGTGGIGERKRGYTF	TGTGCCAGCGGCGGGACAGGGGGAATAGGGGAACGTAAGCGTGGCTACACCTTC
TRBD1	TRBV30	NA	TRBJ1-1	CAVRQGGYQMNTEAFF	TGTGCCGTCCGACAGGGGGGTTACCAGATGAACACTGAAGCTTTCTTT
NA	TRBV28	NA	TRBJ2-7	CASSFKDRQYEQYF	TGTGCCAGCAGTTTTAAGGACAGACAATACGAGCAGTACTTC
TRBD2	TRBV7-6	few	TRBJ2-7	CASSQTSGGTREQYF	TGTGCCAGCAGCCAGACTAGCGGGGGAACGAGAGAGCAGTACTTC
TRBD1	TRBV15	NA	TRBJ2-7	CATSRARQGGYEQYF	TGTGCCACCAGCAGAGCTCGACAGGGCGGTTACGAGCAGTACTTC
NA	TRBV9	few	TRBJ2-3	CASSLGGSTDTQYF	TGTGCCAGCAGCCTCGGGGGTTCGACAGATACGCAGTATTTT
TRBD1	TRBV28	NA	TRBJ2-2	CASSYGQGRYTGELFF	TGTGCCAGCAGTTATGGACAGGGAAGATACACCGGGGAGCTGTTTTTT
NA	TRBV6-6	NA	TRBJ2-1	CASSYLNEQFF	TGTGCCAGCAGTTACCTGAATGAGCAGTTCTTC
TRBD2	TRBV14	many	TRBJ2-1	CASSQTSGRNEQFF	TGTGCCAGCAGCCAGACTAGCGGGAGGAATGAGCAGTTCTTC
TRBD2	TRBV5-4	few	TRBJ2-1	CASSSRTSGSFNEQFF	TGTGCCAGCAGCTCCCGGACTAGCGGGAGTTTCAATGAGCAGTTCTTC
NA	TRBV7-9	NA	TRBJ2-1	CASSLVRNEQFF	TGTGCCAGCAGCCTAGTTCGGAATGAGCAGTTCTTC
TRBD2	TRBV28	NA	TRBJ2-5	CASTSGTSGRMQETQYF	TGTGCCAGCACCTCCGGGACTAGCGGGAGAATGCAAGAGACCCAGTACTTC
TRBD1	TRBV7-3	few	TRBJ1-1	CASSSDRGTEAFF	TGTGCCAGCAGCTCGGACAGGGGTACTGAAGCTTTCTTT
TRBD1	TRBV30	NA	TRBJ1-2	CAWSPGTGAGYTF	TGTGCCTGGAGTCCCGGGACAGGGGCAGGCTACACCTTC
TRBD2	TRBV29-1	NA	TRBJ2-3	CSVEVSSGGPDTQYF	TGCAGCGTTGAAGTTTCTAGCGGGGGGCCAGATACGCAGTATTTT